This record looks at one TCR beta chain sequence and its context. A second roughly 6 to 11 cycle PCR used barcoded and J-beta primers. Each cDNA molecule, via a template-switch adaptor with 12 random nucleotides, was tagged. TCRdb called the 5' RACE reads again in MiXCR, with one record for every CDR3 protein. The repertoire holds more than 500,000 distinct CDR3 sequences, with approximately 26% as singletons. These data belong to a study of blood T cells in healthy people across ages. This same sample was also taken into another study, of T cells of mothers and their children. That work contributes: Using the M1S primer, the second PCR added sample barcodes along with 2-4 random nucleotides.

This sequence originates from a boy between 2 and 10 years old in good health. Sample: blood.

DNA of the CDR3: TGCAGCGCGGCGGACGCTGAAGCTTTCTTT. Its translation is CSAADAEAFF. This chain connects TRBV29-1 to TRBJ1-1; no clear D. Per germline, CDR1 SQVTM and CDR2 ANQGSEA. The CDR3 length is 10 residues. With 7 bases removed from V and 6 bases from J, the gap between germline ends came to 9 bases.